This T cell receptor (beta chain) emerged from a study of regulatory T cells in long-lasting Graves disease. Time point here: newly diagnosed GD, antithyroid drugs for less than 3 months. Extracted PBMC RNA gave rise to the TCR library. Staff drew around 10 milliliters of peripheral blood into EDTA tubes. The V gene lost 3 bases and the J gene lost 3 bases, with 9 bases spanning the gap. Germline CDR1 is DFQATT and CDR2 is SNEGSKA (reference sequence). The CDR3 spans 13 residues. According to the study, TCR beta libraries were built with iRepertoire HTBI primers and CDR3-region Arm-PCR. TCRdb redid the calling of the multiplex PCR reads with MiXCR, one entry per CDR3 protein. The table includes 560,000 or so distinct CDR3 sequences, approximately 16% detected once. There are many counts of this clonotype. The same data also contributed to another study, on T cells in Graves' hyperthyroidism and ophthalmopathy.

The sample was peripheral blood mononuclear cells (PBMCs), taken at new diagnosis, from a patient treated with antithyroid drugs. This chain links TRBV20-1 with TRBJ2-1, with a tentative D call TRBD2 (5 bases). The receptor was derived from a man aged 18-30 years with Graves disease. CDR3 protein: CSASILGYNEQFF. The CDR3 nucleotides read TGCAGTGCTAGCATACTAGGCTACAATGAGCAGTTCTTC.